A single TCR beta chain is shown here with its context. Sequenced by immunoSEQ multiplex PCR; TCRdb stores in-frame clones only, minus some. The data show approximately 75,000 clones, roughly 90% seen once. The record originates from a study of OX40 agonist ivuxolimab in advanced cancers. This CDR3 contains 13 residues. Germline lookup yields CDR1 KGHSH and CDR2 LQKENI. Deletions cut 6 bases from V and 1 base from J, with 9 bases between. The V gene is TRBV18, the J gene TRBJ1-1; TRBD1 might be the D (6 bases). The TCR sequence derives from an adult with an advanced solid tumor such as melanoma, head and neck, liver or kidney cancer. Here the sequenced sample was CD4+ or CD8+ T cells sorted from blood, taken in a trial of the OX40 agonist ivuxolimab. CDR3 nucleotides: TGTGCCAGCTCGGCAGGGGAGAACACTGAAGCTTTCTTT. This codes for CASSAGENTEAFF.